The entry that follows covers one TCR beta chain sequence. The entry originates in a study of blood T cells in healthy people across ages. It was with a sample-barcoded 5' primer and a J-beta primer mix that a second PCR of about 7 to 12 cycles was run. MiXCR, run by TCRdb on the 5' RACE reads, gives a single entry per CDR3 protein. The data hold about 570,000 distinct CDR3 sequences, with roughly a quarter observed a single time. There are 14 residues in the CDR3. CDR1 MNHEY and CDR2 SMNVEV come from the germline V gene (reference sequence). V lost 7 bases and J lost 0, with 11 bases in between. The same data also contributed to another study, on T cells of mothers and their children.

The sample consisted of blood. The TCR originated in a boy between 2 and 10 years old in good health. The chain couples TRBV27 to TRBJ2-3; D call uncertain. CDR3 loop: CASTRLTSTDTQYF. CDR3 nucleotides: TGTGCCAGCACCCGGCTTACTAGCACAGATACGCAGTATTTT.